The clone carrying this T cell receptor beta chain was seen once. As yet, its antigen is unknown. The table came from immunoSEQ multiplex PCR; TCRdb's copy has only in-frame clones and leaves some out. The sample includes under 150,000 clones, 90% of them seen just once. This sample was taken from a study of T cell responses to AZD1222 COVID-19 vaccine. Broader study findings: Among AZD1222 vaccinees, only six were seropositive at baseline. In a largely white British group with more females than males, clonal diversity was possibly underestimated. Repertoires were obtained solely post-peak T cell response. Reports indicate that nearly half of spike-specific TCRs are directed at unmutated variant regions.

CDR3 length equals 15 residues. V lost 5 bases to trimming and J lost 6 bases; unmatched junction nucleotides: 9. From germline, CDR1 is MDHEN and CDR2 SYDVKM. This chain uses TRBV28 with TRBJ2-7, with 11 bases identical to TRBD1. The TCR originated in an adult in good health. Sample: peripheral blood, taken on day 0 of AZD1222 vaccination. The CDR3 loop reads CASSHAGTGGGEQYF. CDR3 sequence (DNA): TGTGCCAGCAGTCACGCCGGGACAGGGGGGGGCGAGCAGTACTTC. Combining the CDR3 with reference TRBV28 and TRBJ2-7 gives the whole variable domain DVKVTQSSRYLVKRTGEKVFLECVQDMDHENMFWYRQDPGLGLRLIYFSYDVKMKEKGDIPEGYSVSREKKERFSLILESASTNQTSMYLCASSHAGTGGGEQYFGPGTRLTVT.